This TCR beta chain comes out of a study of cytomegalovirus exposure and HLA in healthy donors. Study-level information: Among roughly 190 million T cells, an earlier analysis found around 100 million unique TCR beta sequences. Study-level findings and limits: Sequencing likely produced, as an artifact, a cluster of highly shared sequence variants. In a later analysis, compared with equally common non-associated chains, HLA-associated beta chains were more expanded. Exclusion applied to some V segments, including TRBV6-2 and TRBV6-3, as they were indistinguishable.

Primers for the PCR totalled 60 Vbeta and 13 Jbeta. The data were produced by immunoSEQ multiplex PCR, yet TCRdb's version contains in-frame clones alone and is incomplete. The top ten hold more than 2% of the sample, which has roughly 130,000 clones, around 80% seen once. About this clone itself: Its antigen is unidentified.

V was cut by 5 bases and J by 7 bases, with 15 bases left in between. Per germline, CDR1 SGDLS and CDR2 YYNGEE. The CDR3 is made up of 14 amino acids. This clonotype was obtained from a man under 40 in good health and CMV-seronegative. Material for sequencing was PBMCs. This sequence joins TRBV9 and TRBJ1-4; a possible D gene is TRBD1 (5 bases). CDR3 region: CASSDTQVGEKLFF. In nucleotides, the CDR3 is TGTGCCAGCAGTGACACACAGGTCGGTGAAAAACTGTTTTTT.